A single sample gave rise to the 16 T cell receptor beta chains below, sequenced in a study of blood T cell repertoires in COVID-19. TCRdb's table, derived via immunoSEQ multiplex PCR, lists solely in-frame clones and lacks some. The sample has approximately 150,000 clones; over 80% are singletons. The source material was peripheral blood. The receptors shown here come from a woman aged 50 to 60 with acute or convalescent COVID-19.

The gene calls are TRBV10-2 and TRBJ2-3, with 10 bases fitting TRBD2. Looked up from germline, CDR1 is WSHSY and CDR2 is SAAADI. The V segment lost 6 bases and the J segment 4 bases; nucleotides outside the gene matches: 4. This CDR3 comprises 14 residues. DNA of the CDR3: TGCGCCAGCAGAGATAGCGGGAGGTCAGATACGCAGTATTTT. Translation gives CASRDSGRSDTQYF.

The V call is TRBV12-3 or TRBV12-4, the J call TRBJ1-1; D is perhaps TRBD1 (6 bases). This CDR3 spans 13 amino acids. The ends were cut back, 5 bases at V and 7 bases at J, with 14 bases in the middle. CDR3 DNA sequence: TGTGCCAGCAGTGTCGGGACAAAGGTTGAAGCTTTCTTT. Its protein is CASSVGTKVEAFF.

The chain joins TRBV27 to TRBJ1-1; D is undetermined. The germline V gene has CDR1 MNHEY and CDR2 SMNVEV (reference sequence). With 6 bases removed from V and 1 base from J, the gap between germline ends came to 12 bases. CDR3 length equals 14 residues. Here the CDR3 DNA reads TGTGCCAGCAGGGCAGGAATAGGGAACACTGAAGCTTTCTTT. Protein: CASRAGIGNTEAFF.

This chain links TRBV9 with TRBJ2-1, with 8 bases matching TRBD2. The length of the CDR3 is 16 residues. Germline V gene sequence: CDR1 SGDLS, CDR2 YYNGEE. The V segment lost 3 bases and the J segment 6 bases; nucleotides outside the gene matches: 11. CDR3 DNA: TGTGCCAGCAGCGGGACTCCGGGACTAGGTCCCAATGAGCAGTTCTTC. Translation: CASSGTPGLGPNEQFF. The variable domain in full, completed from reference TRBV9 and TRBJ2-1, reads DSGVTQTPKHLITATGQRVTLRCSPRSGDLSVYWYQQSLDQGLQFLIQYYNGEERAKGNILERFSAQQFPDLHSELNLSSLELGDSALYFCASSGTPGLGPNEQFFGPGTRLTVL.

The sample holds one count of this clone. This sequence joins TRBV7-9 and TRBJ1-2; TRBD1 might be the D (5 bases). The CDR3 runs 13 residues. Germline assignment: CDR1 SEHNR and CDR2 FQNEAQ (reference sequence). Trimming took off 1 base at V and 4 bases at J, with 7 bases between the two ends. The CDR3 DNA reads as TGTGCCAGCAGCTTAGGGGGCGGCTATGGCTACACCTTC. It is translated as CASSLGGGYGYTF.

The chain recombines TRBV27 with TRBJ1-2, with 9 nucleotides matching TRBD1. Germline V CDR1 and CDR2: MNHEY, SMNVEV (reference sequence). J lost 3 bases, V lost 1 base, and 6 bases had no gene match. This CDR3 is 16 amino acids long. The CDR3 protein is CASSLLGTGSDYGYTF. In DNA, the CDR3 is TGTGCCAGCAGTTTATTGGGGACAGGGTCAGACTATGGCTACACCTTC.

The V gene is TRBV7-3, the J gene TRBJ2-1; 14 bases align to TRBD2. Germline lookup yields CDR1 SGHTA and CDR2 FQGTGA. V lost 5 bases, J lost 6 bases, and 3 bases stayed unmatched. CDR3 length: 15 amino acids. The CDR3 protein is CASSGGLAGANEQFF. The CDR3 nucleotides are TGTGCCAGCAGCGGGGGACTAGCGGGAGCCAATGAGCAGTTCTTC.

V and J are TRBV19 and TRBJ1-6, with 12 bases matching TRBD1. This CDR3 has 16 amino acids. The trim removed 4 bases at V and 8 bases at J, leaving 6 bases unmatched. Per germline, CDR1 LNHDA and CDR2 SQIVND (reference sequence). CDR3 sequence: CASSKPGQGAYSPLHF. In DNA, the CDR3 is TGTGCCAGTAGTAAGCCGGGACAGGGGGCTTATTCACCCCTCCACTTT.

V usage is TRBV18 and J usage is TRBJ1-5, with 7 bases lining up with TRBD1. This CDR3 contains 14 residues. The V gene end was trimmed by 3 bases and the J gene end by 2 bases; junction bases not matched to a gene: 1. Germline CDR1 reads KGHSH; CDR2 reads LQKENI. CDR3 coding DNA: TGTGCCAGCTCACCGGGACAGCGCAATCAGCCCCAGCATTTT. Translation: CASSPGQRNQPQHF.

The V and J genes are TRBV5-4 and TRBJ2-7; 8 bases map to TRBD1. The CDR3 is 17 amino acids. Per the germline V gene, CDR1 is SGHNT and CDR2 is YYREEE (reference sequence). J lost 0 bases, V lost 1 base, and 9 bases had no gene match. The CDR3 protein is CASSLPQTGVSSYEQYF. CDR3 DNA sequence: TGTGCCAGCAGCTTGCCTCAGACAGGGGTAAGCTCCTACGAGCAGTACTTC.

This chain joins TRBV6-1 and TRBJ1-6; maybe TRBD1 (6 bases). There are 17 residues in the CDR3. Germline V CDR1 and CDR2: MNHNS, SASEGT. The V end was cut by 2 bases, the J end by 2 bases, with 13 bases between. The CDR3 DNA reads as TGTGCCAGCAGTGAAAGACAGGCCTCCGCCTATAATTCACCCCTCCACTTT. It codes for CASSERQASAYNSPLHF.

The CDR3 DNA sequence: TGCGCCAGCAGTGATAGCGGGAGGGACGCCACAGATACGCAGTATTTT. Amino acids: CASSDSGRDATDTQYF. The rearrangement joins TRBV10-2 to TRBJ2-3; 11 bases align to TRBD2. Per the germline V gene, CDR1 is WSHSY and CDR2 is SAAADI. This CDR3 contains 16 residues. Trimming removed 3 bases from V and 2 bases from J; junction bases left unmatched: 4.

The rearrangement links TRBV29-1 to TRBJ1-1; 11 positions match TRBD1. J gave up 6 bases and V 4 bases, and 13 bases lay outside the gene matches. Per germline, CDR1 SQVTM and CDR2 ANQGSEA. The CDR3 contains 16 residues. The CDR3 region is CSVVGLGQGVRPEAFF. The DNA for the CDR3 is TGCAGCGTTGTAGGTTTGGGACAGGGGGTTAGGCCTGAAGCTTTCTTT.

The V gene is TRBV7-3, the J gene TRBJ2-3; no definite D call. Trimming shortened V by 3 bases and J by 2 bases, and 15 bases separated the two germline ends. The CDR3 totals 16 residues. Looked up from germline, CDR1 is SGHTA and CDR2 is FQGTGA. CDR3 DNA: TGTGCCAGCAGCTTCGCCGGCAGCGTACCCACAGATACGCAGTATTTT. It codes for CASSFAGSVPTDTQYF.

This clone was recorded once. The DNA of the CDR3 is TGTGCCAGCAGCGGGACCGGAGGGGGCCTAAACACTGAAGCTTTCTTT. Protein product: CASSGTGGGLNTEAFF. The rearrangement joins TRBV9 to TRBJ1-1, with TRBD1 matching over 7 bases. CDR1 is SGDLS and CDR2 is YYNGEE in the germline V gene. V was pared by 3 bases and J by 2 bases, with 10 bases of the junction left unmatched. This CDR3 comprises 16 residues. Full variable domain (outside the CDR3, taken from reference TRBV9 and TRBJ1-1): DSGVTQTPKHLITATGQRVTLRCSPRSGDLSVYWYQQSLDQGLQFLIQYYNGEERAKGNILERFSAQQFPDLHSELNLSSLELGDSALYFCASSGTGGGLNTEAFFGQGTRLTVV.

The rearrangement links TRBV5-1 to TRBJ2-1, with TRBD2 identical over 13 bases. Looked up from germline, CDR1 is SGHRS and CDR2 is YFSETQ. The CDR3 consists of 17 residues. With V trimmed by 4 bases and J by 6 bases, 10 bases remained unmatched. The CDR3 sequence is CASSVLTGLAGTNEQFF. CDR3 sequence (DNA): TGCGCCAGCAGCGTATTAACGGGACTAGCGGGGACCAATGAGCAGTTCTTC.